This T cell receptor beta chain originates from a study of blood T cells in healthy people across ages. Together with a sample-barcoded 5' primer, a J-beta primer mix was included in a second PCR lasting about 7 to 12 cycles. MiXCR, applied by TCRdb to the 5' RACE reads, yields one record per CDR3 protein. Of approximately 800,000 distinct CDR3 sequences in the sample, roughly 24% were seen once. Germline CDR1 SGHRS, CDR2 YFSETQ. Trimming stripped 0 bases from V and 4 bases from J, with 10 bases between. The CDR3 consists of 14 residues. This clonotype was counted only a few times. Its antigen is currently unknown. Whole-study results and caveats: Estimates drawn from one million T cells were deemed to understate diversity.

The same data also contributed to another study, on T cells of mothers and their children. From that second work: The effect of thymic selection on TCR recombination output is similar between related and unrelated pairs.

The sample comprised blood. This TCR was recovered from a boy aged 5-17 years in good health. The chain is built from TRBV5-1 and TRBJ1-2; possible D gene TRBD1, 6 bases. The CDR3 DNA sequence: TGCGCCAGCAGCTTGGCAGGGGAATCCTATGGCTACACCTTC. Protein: CASSLAGESYGYTF.